The 31 T cell receptor beta chains in this list originate from one sample, sequenced in a study of CD4 T cells in relation to SARS-CoV-2 and coronaviruses. Unexposed donor CD4+ T cells date from about 2011-2018, before the COVID-19 pandemic. The cells were cultured for under 13 days before CD4+ T cells were isolated. The method was immunoSEQ multiplex PCR; TCRdb's version includes in-frame clones alone and lacks a portion of them. The table records about 20,000 clones, roughly 80% of them present only once. Their recognized antigens are unknown. Source material: CD4+ T cells from PBMCs, cultured in vitro. These receptors originate from a human donor in good health.

This rearrangement joins TRBV4-3 to TRBJ1-1, with D hard to call. CDR3 length: 14 residues. Germline CDR1 is LGHNA and CDR2 is YSLEER. The V gene lost 4 bases and the J gene lost 2 bases, with 11 bases spanning the gap. CDR3 sequence (DNA): TGCGCCAGCAGCCCCCAGAACCCCAACACTGAAGCTTTCTTT. Translated, it gives CASSPQNPNTEAFF.

As DNA, the CDR3 is TGTGCCAGCAGACCACAGGGGGCTCGGGCCACTGAAGCTTTCTTT. It encodes CASRPQGARATEAFF. The chain joins TRBV5-5 to TRBJ1-1; 9 nucleotides match TRBD1. There are 15 residues in the CDR3. V shed 5 bases, J shed 4 bases, and the junction held 9 bases outside the gene matches. The germline V gene has CDR1 SGHKS and CDR2 YYEKEE (reference sequence).

The chain combines TRBV5-4 with TRBJ1-2; 9 bases are a match to TRBD1. This CDR3 is built from 13 residues. Per germline, CDR1 SGHNT and CDR2 YYREEE (reference sequence). Germline trimming cut 3 bases from V and 10 bases from J; bases unmatched to any gene: 7. Here the CDR3 DNA reads TGTGCCAGCAGCTCTGGGACAGGGTTTGACTACACCTTC. Its protein is CASSSGTGFDYTF.

The chain couples TRBV7-2 to TRBJ2-7, with 7 bases that match TRBD1. The V gene's germline CDR1 is SGHTA and CDR2 FQGNSA. Losses at the gene ends were 0 bases for V and 1 base for J; bases not matched to a gene: 0. The CDR3 has 14 residues. CDR3 nucleotide sequence: TGTGCCAGCAGCTTAGCGGGACAGTCCTACGAGCAGTACTTC. This codes for CASSLAGQSYEQYF.

The V call is TRBV2, the J call TRBJ2-3; tentative D call: TRBD1 (5 bases). The CDR3 totals 15 residues. Trimming removed 7 bases at V and 2 bases at J, with 16 bases between. Germline V gene lookup returns CDR1 SNHLY and CDR2 FYNNEI. The CDR3 is CASTPTVSNTDTQYF. Here the CDR3 DNA reads TGTGCCAGCACCCCGACAGTATCTAACACAGATACGCAGTATTTT.

This chain links TRBV5-1 with TRBJ2-1, with 14 bases matching TRBD2. The CDR3 sequence is 15 residues long. V lost 6 bases to trimming and J lost 8 bases; unmatched junction nucleotides: 7. The V gene's germline CDR1 is SGHRS and CDR2 YFSETQ. The CDR3 bases are TGCGCCAGCACCCCGACTAGCGGGAGGGGCTATGAGCAGTTCTTC. Its translation: CASTPTSGRGYEQFF. The variable domain in full, completed from reference TRBV5-1 and TRBJ2-1, reads KAGVTQTPRYLIKTRGQQVTLSCSPISGHRSVSWYQQTPGQGLQFLFEYFSETQRNKGNFPGRFSGRQFSNSRSEMNVSTLELGDSALYLCASTPTSGRGYEQFFGPGTRLTVL.

The rearrangement uses TRBV6-5 and TRBJ2-1, with TRBD2 matching 11 bases. Germline V lookup: CDR1 MNHEY, CDR2 SVGAGI. The CDR3 contains 15 residues. V trimming: 6 bases; J trimming: 8 bases; junction bases outside the gene matches: 9. The CDR3 DNA is TGTGCCAGCAGCCTACTAGCGGGAGTCGAGTATGAGCAGTTCTTC. As protein: CASSLLAGVEYEQFF.

The chain combines TRBV18 with TRBJ1-4; 8 bases match TRBD1. J was trimmed by 8 bases and V by 2 bases; bases with no gene match: 4. This CDR3 contains 14 residues. Germline lookup yields CDR1 KGHSH and CDR2 LQKENI. In DNA form, the CDR3 reads TGTGCCAGCTCACCAGCAGGGGGCTGGGAAAAACTGTTTTTT. Translation gives CASSPAGGWEKLFF.

The V call is TRBV9, the J call TRBJ1-6; tentative D call: TRBD1 (6 bases). Trimming left V 0 bases short and J 7 bases short, with 11 bases between. The CDR3 runs to 15 residues. The germline CDR1 and CDR2 sequences are SGDLS and YYNGEE. The CDR3 protein is CASSVGAGVNSPLHF. CDR3 coding DNA: TGTGCCAGCAGCGTAGGGGCAGGGGTAAATTCACCCCTCCACTTT.

The chain is built from TRBV5-5 and TRBJ1-4, with D hard to call. The CDR3 is made up of 14 amino acids. V lost 0 bases to trimming and J lost 3 bases, with 6 bases between them. Germline V gene data show CDR1 as SGHKS and CDR2 as YYEKEE (reference sequence). This CDR3 reads CASSLGTANEKLFF. DNA of the CDR3: TGTGCCAGCAGCTTGGGGACGGCTAATGAAAAACTGTTTTTT. Variable domain in full (rest from reference TRBV5-5 and TRBJ1-4): DAGVTQSPTHLIKTRGQQVTLRCSPISGHKSVSWYQQVLGQGPQFIFQYYEKEERGRGNFPDRFSARQFPNYSSELNVNALLLGDSALYLCASSLGTANEKLFFGSGTQLSVL.

The chain links TRBV18 to TRBJ1-5; a weak D match, TRBD1 (6 bases). The CDR3 spans 15 residues. CDR1 and CDR2 (germline): KGHSH, LQKENI. V was trimmed by 3 bases and J by 2 bases, leaving 11 bases between them. The CDR3 region is CASSPGRGGNQPQHF. CDR3 DNA sequence: TGTGCCAGCTCACCGGGCAGGGGAGGCAATCAGCCCCAGCATTTT.

The sample holds one count of this clone. V gene TRBV5-6 combines with J gene TRBJ2-3; D might be TRBD1 (6 bases). This CDR3 comprises 18 residues. CDR1 and CDR2 (germline): SGHDT, YYEEEE. Trimming took off 1 base at V and 0 bases at J, with 18 bases between the two ends. The CDR3 region is CASSLNVWGHLSTDTQYF. As DNA, the CDR3 is TGTGCCAGCAGCTTGAACGTTTGGGGACACCTAAGCACAGATACGCAGTATTTT. The variable domain in full, with the rest retrieved from reference TRBV5-6 and TRBJ2-3, is DAGVTQSPTHLIKTRGQQVTLRCSPKSGHDTVSWYQQALGQGPQFIFQYYEEEERQRGNFPDRFSGHQFPNYSSELNVNALLLGDSALYLCASSLNVWGHLSTDTQYFGPGTRLTVL.

V is TRBV19 and J is TRBJ1-2, with TRBD1 matching 8 bases. The CDR3 totals 14 residues. Trimming removed 5 bases from V and 7 bases from J; junction bases left unmatched: 9. CDR1 and CDR2 from the germline V gene are LNHDA and SQIVND (reference sequence). The DNA for the CDR3 is TGTGCCAGTAGTCCAACAGGGGGTGCTGGTGGCTACACCTTC. Its translation: CASSPTGGAGGYTF.

This chain connects TRBV2 to TRBJ2-1, with D perhaps TRBD1 or TRBD2 (5 bases each). The CDR3 loop spans 14 amino acids. Deletions cut 5 bases from V and 9 bases from J, with 17 bases between. Germline V lookup: CDR1 SNHLY, CDR2 FYNNEI. The CDR3 reads CASSRDLSWGEQFF. CDR3 DNA: TGTGCCAGCAGTAGGGACCTTTCCTGGGGTGAGCAGTTCTTC.

This chain links TRBV30 with TRBJ2-1; D uncertain. V was pared by 4 bases and J by 3 bases, with 1 base between. The CDR3 has 10 residues. Germline V gives CDR1 GTSNPN, CDR2 SVGIG (reference sequence). CDR3 region: CAWNYNEQFF. The CDR3 nucleotides read TGTGCCTGGAACTACAATGAGCAGTTCTTC.

The V call is TRBV6-6, the J call TRBJ2-7; D unresolved. CDR3 length: 11 residues. Germline assignment: CDR1 MNHNY and CDR2 SVGAGI (reference sequence). Trimming pared 5 bases from V and 1 base from J, leaving 3 bases between. The CDR3 DNA reads TGTGCCAGCAGTCCATCCTACGAGCAGTACTTC. It codes for CASSPSYEQYF.

The rearrangement links TRBV2 to TRBJ1-6; D perhaps matches TRBD1 (6 bases). The CDR3 loop spans 13 amino acids. Trimming cost V 10 bases and J 6 bases, with 13 bases left between them. The germline V gene encodes CDR1 SNHLY and CDR2 FYNNEI. As DNA, the CDR3 is TGTGCCATCAGAGGACAGCTTAATTCACCCCTCCACTTT. It codes for CAIRGQLNSPLHF.

The V gene is TRBV9, the J gene TRBJ2-5; TRBD2 agrees at 7 bases. V lost 1 base, J lost 4 bases, and 7 bases stayed unmatched. The length of the CDR3 is 15 residues. Germline assignment: CDR1 SGDLS and CDR2 YYNGEE. The CDR3: CASSVNPSGTETQYF. CDR3 sequence (DNA): TGTGCCAGCAGCGTAAATCCTAGCGGTACAGAGACCCAGTACTTC.

V gene TRBV6-5 combines with J gene TRBJ1-2; possible D gene TRBD1, 5 bases. CDR1 and CDR2 from the germline V gene are MNHEY and SVGAGI. The V gene lost 5 bases and the J gene lost 4 bases, with 11 bases spanning the gap. This CDR3 comprises 13 residues. CDR3 nucleotide sequence: TGTGCCAGCAGTCGGGGGGGTCTCTATGGCTACACCTTC. Translation: CASSRGGLYGYTF.

The V gene is TRBV18, the J gene TRBJ2-3, with a tentative D call TRBD1 (5 bases). Trimming removed 4 bases at V and 2 bases at J, with 13 bases between. Germline V gene sequence: CDR1 KGHSH, CDR2 LQKENI. The CDR3 has 15 residues. The CDR3 region has the DNA TGTGCCAGCTCACGTGCCCCAGGGAACACAGATACGCAGTATTTT. Its protein product is CASSRAPGNTDTQYF.

This clone has more than one count but fewer than ten. The rearrangement links TRBV12-3 or TRBV12-4 to TRBJ1-1, with D possibly TRBD1 on 5 matching bases. V was cut by 7 bases and J by 4 bases, with 13 bases left in between. This CDR3 is 13 amino acids long. The CDR3 DNA reads as TGTGCCAGCACCAGGGACTATTCCACTGAAGCTTTCTTT. This gives the protein CASTRDYSTEAFF.

This CDR3 is CASSVDLAGGVWEQYF. The CDR3 DNA sequence: TGTGCCAGCAGCGTAGATTTAGCGGGAGGTGTGTGGGAGCAGTACTTC. The V and J genes are TRBV9 and TRBJ2-7; 10 bases align to TRBD2. The germline gives CDR1 SGDLS, CDR2 YYNGEE. The CDR3 consists of 16 residues. The V and J ends lost 0 bases and 7 bases, in that order; junction bases with no gene match: 10.

The CDR3 DNA is TGCGCCAGCAGCCACGAGTGGCACCCCGGTTCAGTTACGCAGTATTTT. Protein sequence: CASSHEWHPGSVTQYF. The chain carries TRBV4-3 and TRBJ2-3; D ambiguous. The CDR3 has 16 residues. The germline V gene encodes CDR1 LGHNA and CDR2 YSLEER. Trimming left V 3 bases short and J 8 bases short, with 21 bases between.

The genes are TRBV9 and TRBJ2-3, with 9 bases that match TRBD2. The J segment lost 5 bases and the V segment lost 0 bases, leaving 10 bases of the junction unmatched. The V gene's germline CDR1 is SGDLS and CDR2 YYNGEE. CDR3 size: 17 residues. CDR3 sequence reads: CASSVGNAGGPGDTQYF. In nucleotides, the CDR3 is TGTGCCAGCAGCGTAGGAAATGCGGGGGGGCCGGGAGATACGCAGTATTTT.

The CDR3 DNA sequence: TGTGCCAGCAGCTTAGACCCCAACACTGAAGCTTTCTTT. Its protein is CASSLDPNTEAFF. The chain is built from TRBV7-2 and TRBJ1-1; D uncertain. V was pared by 1 base and J by 2 bases, with 5 bases between. Germline V gene data show CDR1 as SGHTA and CDR2 as FQGNSA. This CDR3 is built from 13 residues.

The J gene is TRBJ2-7, the V gene TRBV2, with 9 bases lining up with TRBD1. After removal of 9 bases from V and 6 bases from J, the junction contained 9 bases not matched to a gene. This CDR3 contains 13 residues. The germline CDR1 and CDR2 sequences are SNHLY and FYNNEI. In DNA, the CDR3 is TGTGCCAGTGGGACAGGGCTTATTGGCGAGCAGTACTTC. Translation gives CASGTGLIGEQYF.

This clone has only a few counts. The chain links TRBV6-5 to TRBJ1-1; D is possibly TRBD1 (5 bases). Germline V gives CDR1 MNHEY, CDR2 SVGAGI. The CDR3 loop spans 12 amino acids. The V end was cut by 7 bases, the J end by 6 bases, with 12 bases between. The CDR3 here is CASMGEGPEAFF. DNA for the CDR3: TGTGCCAGCATGGGGGAGGGCCCTGAAGCTTTCTTT.

The chain couples TRBV27 to TRBJ2-2, with D perhaps given as TRBD1 or TRBD2 (5 bases each). The CDR3 is made up of 14 amino acids. The V end lost 6 bases, the J end lost 8 bases, and 16 bases lay between the germline ends. Per germline, CDR1 MNHEY and CDR2 SMNVEV (reference sequence). The chain's CDR3 is CASSLSRDVGELFF. The CDR3 region has the DNA TGTGCCAGCAGCTTAAGTCGGGACGTTGGGGAGCTGTTTTTT.

The genes are TRBV12-5 and TRBJ2-1, with D tentatively TRBD1 (5 bases). The V end lost 0 bases, the J end lost 7 bases, and 19 bases lay between the germline ends. The CDR3 runs to 17 residues. CDR1 LGHNT and CDR2 FRNRAP come from the germline V gene. CDR3: CASGLVPKQEEWNEQFF. DNA of the CDR3: TGTGCTAGTGGTTTGGTCCCAAAACAGGAAGAGTGGAATGAGCAGTTCTTC.

The V call is TRBV2, the J call TRBJ2-2; D perhaps matches TRBD2 (5 bases). The CDR3 consists of 15 residues. V was clipped by 7 bases and J by 2 bases, with 14 bases between them. In germline, CDR1 is SNHLY, CDR2 FYNNEI. The CDR3 DNA reads as TGTGCCAGCACGAGGGAGCAGGCTAACACCGGGGAGCTGTTTTTT. Its translation is CASTREQANTGELFF.

The CDR3 here is CASSLVSGRYEQYF. CDR3 DNA sequence: TGTGCCAGCAGCTTAGTATCGGGACGCTACGAGCAGTACTTC. The chain uses TRBV13 and TRBJ2-7; either TRBD1 or TRBD2 may fit D (5 bases each). The germline V gene encodes CDR1 PRHDT and CDR2 FYEKMQ (reference sequence). V lost 1 base, J lost 3 bases, and 10 bases lay in between. The CDR3 covers 14 residues.